The 5 T cell receptor beta chains reported below all come from one sample, sequenced in a study of cytomegalovirus exposure and HLA in healthy donors. The PCR had 60 Vbeta and 13 Jbeta primers. Produced via immunoSEQ multiplex PCR; TCRdb's table is partial and in-frame only. The sample lists 150,000 to 200,000 clones, 65% to 85% occurring once. The specimen was PBMCs. The receptor source for this set is a woman in her 50s in good health and CMV-seropositive.

This clone was picked up one time. The gene calls are TRBV5-5 and TRBJ2-7, with D possibly TRBD1 on 6 matching bases. Per germline, CDR1 SGHKS and CDR2 YYEKEE (reference sequence). The length of the CDR3 is 16 residues. Trimming stripped 0 bases from V and 0 bases from J, with 13 bases between. The CDR3 loop is CASSLGLLGGSYEQYF. CDR3 coding DNA: TGTGCCAGCAGCTTGGGGTTATTAGGGGGCTCCTACGAGCAGTACTTC.

This clone was seen a handful of times. The sample holds other DNA sequences that translate to the same CDR3. The V gene is TRBV5-5, the J gene TRBJ1-2; 11 bases are shared with TRBD1. J gave up 8 bases and V 4 bases, and 10 bases lay outside the gene matches. This CDR3 is built from 15 residues. CDR1 and CDR2 from the germline V gene are SGHKS and YYEKEE (reference sequence). The CDR3 loop reads CASSPHPGQGDGYTF. For the CDR3, the DNA is TGTGCCAGCAGCCCACACCCGGGACAGGGGGACGGCTACACCTTC.

In its sample, this clone was seen a few times. The genes are TRBV6-6 and TRBJ2-3; D is uncertain. This CDR3 is built from 13 residues. Trimming removed 2 bases at V and 1 base at J, with 4 bases between. Germline CDR1 MNHNY, CDR2 SVGAGI (reference sequence). CDR3: CASSYAGTDTQYF. The CDR3 DNA reads as TGTGCCAGCAGTTACGCGGGCACAGATACGCAGTATTTT.

A single count supports this clone. This rearrangement joins TRBV7-9 to TRBJ2-1; tentative D call: TRBD2 (6 bases). Per germline, CDR1 SEHNR and CDR2 FQNEAQ (reference sequence). V dropped 11 bases and J dropped 8 bases, with 22 bases sitting between them. This CDR3 contains 14 residues. The chain's CDR3 is CAERAFGVIDEQFF. The CDR3 DNA follows: TGTGCCGAGCGGGCGTTCGGGGTAATCGATGAGCAGTTCTTC.

The chain joins TRBV7-2 to TRBJ2-2; D possibly corresponds to TRBD2 (6 bases). The CDR3 has 15 residues. Germline V gene data show CDR1 as SGHTA and CDR2 as FQGNSA. The V end lost 4 bases, the J end lost 0 bases, and 9 bases lay between the germline ends. The CDR3 bases are TGTGCCAGCAGCTGGGGACTTGCGAACACCGGGGAGCTGTTTTTT. Translation gives CASSWGLANTGELFF. Full variable domain (outside the CDR3, taken from reference TRBV7-2 and TRBJ2-2): GAGVSQSPSNKVTEKGKDVELRCDPISGHTALYWYRQSLGQGLEFLIYFQGNSAPDKSGLPSDRFSAERTGGSVSTLTIQRTQQEDSAVYLCASSWGLANTGELFFGEGSRLTVL.